This entry is about one T cell receptor (beta chain). Its antigen is not yet known. Base qualities are not provided; no much larger clone lies one nucleotide away. The reads were generated on an Illumina HiSeq 2500. Quantitative 5'-RACE with molecular barcodes was used to prepare TCR beta libraries. In the paper's pipeline: To identify disease-linked TCR variants, a new computational method was used, one built on a probabilistic model of VDJ rearrangement. TCRdb reran the public reads through fastp at Q25 and MiXCR, keeping productive beta chains. Each entry merges the rows of one CDR3 protein and shows their most common DNA and genes. The V and J calls were not made by the authors but by TCRdb's processing. Present in this sample are approximately 300,000 distinct CDR3 sequences, 15% to 20% of which were seen just once. In total, the top ten clones hold around 7.8% of the sample. The data originate from a study of CD8 T cells in ankylosing spondylitis (dated by TCRdb to about 2017). Background for the entire study: To find TCR variants linked to disease, the study profiled T cell receptor beta repertoires in ankylosing spondylitis patients and healthy donors. Peripheral blood was sampled, and synovial fluid was also collected from ankylosing spondylitis patients. The full study cohort comprised around 23 ankylosing spondylitis patients and over 95 healthy donors.

CDR1 is given as SEHNR and CDR2 as FQNEAQ, both from the germline V gene (reference sequence). The CDR3 holds 17 amino acids from the cysteine to the phenylalanine. Only the CDR3 portion is preserved as DNA: 51 bases, with reading frame beginning at the first base. Here V drops 4 bases and J drops 2 bases, and the junction holds 12 bases not matched to any gene. What the study reported, not specific to this receptor: The disease-linked clones were reported to be significantly enriched in matched synovial fluid samples from ankylosing spondylitis patients. The disease-linked clones had a CD8+ phenotype and were found at relatively low frequencies in peripheral blood. A TCR beta motif of roughly 8 highly homologous amino acid variants appeared characteristic of blood from ankylosing spondylitis patients. Some TCR beta motif variants had previously been reported in synovial fluid and blood of reactive arthritis patients, which suggested common disease-initiation mechanisms.

Recombination linked TRBV7-9 to TRBJ2-3; 7 bases in between match TRBD2. Sequencing input: blood, either unsorted or a sorted T cell fraction (not recorded which). This TCR was recovered from a male donor with ankylosing spondylitis or in good health (not recorded which). The CDR3 reads CASSSTSAGVYTDTQYF. The DNA sequence is as follows: TGTGCCAGCAGCTCCACTTCTGCGGGGGTATACACAGATACGCAGTATTTT.